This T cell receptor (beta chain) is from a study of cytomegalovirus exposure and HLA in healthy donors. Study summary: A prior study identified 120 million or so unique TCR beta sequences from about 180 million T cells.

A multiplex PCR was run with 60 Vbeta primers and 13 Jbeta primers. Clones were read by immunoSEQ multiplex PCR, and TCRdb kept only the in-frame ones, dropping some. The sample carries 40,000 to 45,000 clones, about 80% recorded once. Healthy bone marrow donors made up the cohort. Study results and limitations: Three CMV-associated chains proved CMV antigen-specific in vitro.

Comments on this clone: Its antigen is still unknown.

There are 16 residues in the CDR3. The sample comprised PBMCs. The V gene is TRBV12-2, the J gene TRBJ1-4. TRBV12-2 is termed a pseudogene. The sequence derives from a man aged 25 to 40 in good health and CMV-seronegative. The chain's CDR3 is CASRLEMEGSGEKLFF. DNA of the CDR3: TGTGCAAGTCGCTTAGAAATGGAGGGCTCGGGTGAAAAACTGTTTTTT.